The 10 T cell receptor beta chains given below trace back to one sample, sequenced in a study of T cells in Graves' hyperthyroidism and ophthalmopathy. RNA transcripts yielded amplified TCR beta CDR3 regions. The HTBI set primed first-round TCR CDR3 RT-PCR. TCRdb re-called the multiplex PCR reads through MiXCR, storing one row per CDR3 protein. The sample has fewer than 800,000 distinct CDR3 sequences, about 17% seen once. The sequenced sample was blood. The receptor source for this set is a man in his late teens or twenties with Graves' hyperthyroidism.

There are a few counts of this clonotype. CDR3 sequence: CSARDPYNQETQYF. CDR3 in DNA: TGCAGTGCTAGAGATCCCTACAATCAAGAGACCCAGTACTTC. The chain employs TRBV20-1 and TRBJ2-5; D is ambiguous. Between the trimmed V and J ends, which lost 0 bases and 2 bases, there was a span of 10 bases. Germline CDR1 is DFQATT and CDR2 is SNEGSKA (reference sequence). The CDR3 sequence is 14 residues long.

This clonotype was detected only a few times. V and J are TRBV5-4 and TRBJ2-3; TRBD2 matches 8 bases. Germline values: CDR1 SGHNT, CDR2 YYREEE (reference sequence). Trimming cost V 4 bases and J 2 bases; bases outside gene matches: 6. The CDR3 contains 15 residues. CDR3 residues: CASSRKRENTDTQYF. The CDR3, as DNA: TGTGCCAGCAGCCGGAAGCGGGAGAACACAGATACGCAGTATTTT.

The sample holds a few counts of this clonotype. The genes are TRBV7-9 and TRBJ2-7; TRBD2 is a possible D gene (7 bases). V was cut by 5 bases and J by 5 bases, with 16 bases left in between. This CDR3 has 14 residues. Germline values: CDR1 SEHNR, CDR2 FQNEAQ (reference sequence). The CDR3 sequence: CASSASGTSDEQYF. For the CDR3, the DNA is TGTGCCAGCAGCGCAAGCGGGACATCTGACGAGCAGTACTTC.

There are many counts of this clonotype. The genes are TRBV6-1 and TRBJ2-7; D is undetermined. The V gene's germline CDR1 is MNHNS and CDR2 SASEGT. Trimming pared 6 bases from V and 0 bases from J, leaving 12 bases between. This CDR3 has 14 amino acids. For the CDR3, the DNA is TGTGCCAGCAGCTGGACGGCGAGCTCCTACGAGCAGTACTTC. Its protein is CASSWTASSYEQYF.

Notes on this clonotype: A much more abundant neighbour one base away suggests this may be a read error. This sequence joins TRBV7-9 and TRBJ2-7; D is possibly TRBD1 or TRBD2 (5 bases each). Germline CDR1 is SEHNR and CDR2 is FQNEAQ (reference sequence). This CDR3 contains 13 residues. Trimming removed 5 bases at V and 5 bases at J, with 13 bases between. CDR3 loop: CASSPGRDHEQYF. The CDR3, as DNA: TGTGCCAGCAGCCCCGGCAGGGACCACGAGCAGTACTTC.

Written as DNA, the CDR3 is TGCGCCAGCAGCCCCTCGACAGGCCTCTACAATGAGCAGTTCTTC. Protein sequence: CASSPSTGLYNEQFF. The chain combines TRBV5-1 with TRBJ2-1; tentatively, D is TRBD1 (6 bases). This CDR3 has 15 amino acids. Germline CDR1 is SGHRS and CDR2 is YFSETQ. V lost 4 bases and J lost 3, with 14 bases in between.

This clonotype was seen more than once but under ten times. The chain has TRBV29-1 and TRBJ2-7; D is ambiguous. Per the germline V gene, CDR1 is SQVTM and CDR2 is ANQGSEA. The CDR3 runs 14 residues. V dropped 1 base and J dropped 1 base, with 11 bases sitting between them. As DNA, the CDR3 is TGCAGCGTTGAAGGTATAGTGGGGTCCTACGAGCAGTACTTC. Amino acid sequence: CSVEGIVGSYEQYF.

There are many counts of this clonotype. The V call is TRBV11-1, the J call TRBJ2-1; D is unclear. CDR1 and CDR2 from the germline V gene are SGHAT and FQDESV (reference sequence). V lost 1 base to trimming and J lost 3 bases, with 13 bases between them. CDR3 length equals 16 residues. The CDR3: CASSLGLYELYNEQFF. CDR3 coding DNA: TGTGCCAGCAGCTTAGGGCTATATGAGCTCTACAATGAGCAGTTCTTC.

V usage is TRBV7-3 and J usage is TRBJ2-3; 10 bases map to TRBD2. This CDR3 has 17 residues. V trimming: 0 bases; J trimming: 3 bases; junction bases outside the gene matches: 6. The germline gives CDR1 SGHTA, CDR2 FQGTGA. CDR3 sequence (DNA): TGTGCCAGCAGCTTAACGCCTAGCGGGAGCGGAACAGATACGCAGTATTTT. This translates into CASSLTPSGSGTDTQYF.

The sample holds a few counts of this clonotype. J is TRBJ1-5 and V is TRBV28; D gene unclear. Germline V lookup: CDR1 MDHEN, CDR2 SYDVKM. Between the trimmed V and J ends, which lost 4 bases and 6 bases, there was a span of 10 bases. The CDR3 contains 13 residues. CDR3: CASSSARGQPQHF. CDR3 nucleotide sequence: TGTGCCAGCAGTTCGGCGAGAGGTCAGCCCCAGCATTTT.